One and the same sample provided the 8 T cell receptor beta chains below, sequenced in a study of CD8 T cells in ankylosing spondylitis. Study findings and constraints: A motif of eight or nine highly homologous TCR beta variants was seen as apparently characteristic of ankylosing spondylitis blood.

TCRdb recomputed calls from the 5' RACE reads with MiXCR, one row per CDR3 protein. The sample contains fewer than 450,000 distinct CDR3 sequences, roughly 17% of which appear only once. No antigens are known for them. Input material: blood, either unsorted or a sorted T cell fraction (not recorded which). The receptors come from a male donor with ankylosing spondylitis.

The chain has TRBV6-1 and TRBJ1-2; TRBD1 is a possible D gene (5 bases). Germline V gene sequence: CDR1 MNHNS, CDR2 SASEGT. There are 14 residues in the CDR3. V lost 3 bases to trimming and J lost 4 bases, with 12 bases between them. The CDR3: CASSDGGFLYGYTF. The CDR3 nucleotides read TGTGCCAGCAGTGACGGGGGTTTCCTCTATGGCTACACCTTC.

The chain couples TRBV5-1 to TRBJ2-7; 10 bases map to TRBD2. CDR3 length: 17 amino acids. Germline V gene sequence: CDR1 SGHRS, CDR2 YFSETQ. V was pared by 4 bases and J by 4 bases, with 14 bases of the junction left unmatched. The CDR3, as DNA: TGCGCCAGCAGCCCCCCTCTAGCGGGGGCCCGTAGTTACGAGCAGTACTTC. This translates into CASSPPLAGARSYEQYF.

This clonotype was observed many times. The V call is TRBV5-1, the J call TRBJ1-5, with 10 bases identical to TRBD1. The CDR3 spans 15 residues. Germline V gene sequence: CDR1 SGHRS, CDR2 YFSETQ. Losses at the gene ends were 0 bases for V and 4 bases for J; bases not matched to a gene: 1. The chain's CDR3 is CASSLEGQGNQPQHF. The DNA of the CDR3 is TGCGCCAGCAGCTTGGAGGGACAGGGGAATCAGCCCCAGCATTTT.

This clonotype has a handful of counts. The rearrangement joins TRBV20-1 to TRBJ2-1; 7 positions agree with TRBD2. Germline V gene lookup returns CDR1 DFQATT and CDR2 SNEGSKA (reference sequence). V trimming: 4 bases; J trimming: 3 bases; junction bases outside the gene matches: 6. This CDR3 spans 14 amino acids. The DNA of the CDR3 is TGCAGTGCTACGGGGCGGGAGTACTACAATGAGCAGTTCTTC. Translation: CSATGREYYNEQFF.

This chain joins TRBV2 and TRBJ2-3; TRBD2 matches at 8 bases. Germline V lookup: CDR1 SNHLY, CDR2 FYNNEI. CDR3 size: 14 residues. V lost 5 bases to trimming and J lost 7 bases; unmatched junction nucleotides: 8. The CDR3 sequence is CASSTGTSTNTQYF. The CDR3, as DNA: TGTGCCAGCAGTACCGGGACTAGTACGAATACGCAGTATTTT.

CDR3 in DNA: TGCGCCAGCAGCCAAGATCCGAGTCAGCCCCAGCATTTT. This codes for CASSQDPSQPQHF. This sequence joins TRBV4-3 and TRBJ1-5; D is undetermined. CDR1 is LGHNA and CDR2 is YSLEER in the germline V gene. This CDR3 is 13 amino acids long. V lost 0 bases, J lost 6 bases, and 6 bases lay in between.

The sample holds a few counts of this clonotype. The chain has TRBV20-1 and TRBJ2-7; 8 bases fit TRBD1. Germline assignment: CDR1 DFQATT and CDR2 SNEGSKA (reference sequence). V lost 4 bases to trimming and J lost 2 bases; unmatched junction nucleotides: 4. The CDR3 covers 13 residues. CDR3 sequence: CSAKTGATYEQYF. CDR3 nucleotides: TGCAGTGCTAAGACAGGGGCAACCTACGAGCAGTACTTC.

The chain carries TRBV20-1 and TRBJ2-5; TRBD2 matches at 10 bases. V dropped 3 bases and J dropped 7; count of bases not matched to a gene: 5. CDR1 DFQATT and CDR2 SNEGSKA come from the germline V gene (reference sequence). The CDR3 runs 13 residues. CDR3 sequence reads: CSASVASGGTQYF. The DNA for the CDR3 is TGCAGTGCTAGCGTTGCTAGCGGGGGGACCCAGTACTTC.